This T cell receptor (beta chain) derives from a study of T cells in Graves' hyperthyroidism and ophthalmopathy. This clonotype appeared many times. Trimming removed 3 bases from V and 7 bases from J, with 10 bases in between. CDR3 length equals 13 residues. The germline V gene has CDR1 SGHVS and CDR2 FQNEAQ. Researchers took RNA transcripts and amplified the TCR beta CDR3 regions from them. The TCR CDR3 was amplified in a first-round RT-PCR using the HTBI primer set. TCRdb redid the calling of the multiplex PCR reads with MiXCR, one entry per CDR3 protein. This sample has 370,000 or so distinct CDR3 sequences, with approximately 13% found just once.

The sequence came from a man younger than 40 with Graves' hyperthyroidism that later progressed to Graves' ophthalmopathy. Sequencing was carried out using blood. This chain uses TRBV7-8 with TRBJ2-4; D gene unclear. CDR3 in amino acids: CASSFNPENIQYF. The CDR3 DNA sequence: TGTGCCAGCAGCTTTAATCCGGAGAACATTCAGTACTTC.